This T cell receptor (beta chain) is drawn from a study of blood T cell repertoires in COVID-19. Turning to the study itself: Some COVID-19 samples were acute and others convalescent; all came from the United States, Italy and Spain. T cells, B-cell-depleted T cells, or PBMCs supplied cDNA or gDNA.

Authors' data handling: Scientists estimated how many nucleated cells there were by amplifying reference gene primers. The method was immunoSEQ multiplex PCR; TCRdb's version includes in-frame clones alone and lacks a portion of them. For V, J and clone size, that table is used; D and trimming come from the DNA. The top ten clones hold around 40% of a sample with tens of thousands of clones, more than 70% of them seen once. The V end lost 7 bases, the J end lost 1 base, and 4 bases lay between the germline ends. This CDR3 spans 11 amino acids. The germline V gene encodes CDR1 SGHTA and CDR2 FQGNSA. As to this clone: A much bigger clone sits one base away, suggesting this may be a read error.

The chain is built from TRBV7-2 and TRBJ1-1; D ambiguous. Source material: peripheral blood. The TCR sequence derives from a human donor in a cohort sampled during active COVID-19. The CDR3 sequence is CASTGNTEAFF. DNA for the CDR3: TGTGCCAGCACAGGGAACACTGAAGCTTTCTTT.